This passage covers 5 T cell receptor beta chains from one sample sequenced in a study of control samples from healthy donors and cancer patients. Libraries were prepared by immunoSEQ multiplex PCR; TCRdb keeps only in-frame clonotypes and omits some of them. Among about 92,000 clones listed, approximately 78% were seen once. The sequenced material came from blood. These receptors were obtained from a woman in her sixties or seventies in good health.

The chain has TRBV3-1 (or the pseudogene TRBV3-2) and TRBJ1-2, with D tentatively TRBD1 (5 bases). V was cut by 2 bases and J by 2 bases, with 18 bases left in between. The CDR3 totals 17 residues. The germline V gene has CDR1 LGHDT and CDR2 YNNKEL (reference sequence). This CDR3 is CASSQIIWGRENYGYTF. In DNA, the CDR3 is TGTGCCAGCAGCCAAATAATTTGGGGACGGGAGAACTATGGCTACACCTTC.

The J gene is TRBJ1-4, the V gene TRBV10-2; D might be TRBD1 (6 bases). Germline V gives CDR1 WSHSY, CDR2 SAAADI. This CDR3 contains 15 residues. The V end was cut by 3 bases, the J end by 8 bases, with 16 bases between. The CDR3 region is CASSDNRGASEKLFF. CDR3 nucleotides: TGCGCCAGCAGTGATAATCGGGGGGCTAGCGAAAAACTGTTTTTT.

This clone has just a few counts. This chain joins TRBV5-4 and TRBJ2-7, with TRBD1 matching over 9 bases. The CDR3 is 14 amino acids. The V segment lost 2 bases and the J segment 5 bases; nucleotides outside the gene matches: 5. Germline V lookup: CDR1 SGHNT, CDR2 YYREEE (reference sequence). CDR3 in amino acids: CASSFSGQGNEQYF. The CDR3 DNA is TGTGCCAGCAGCTTTAGCGGACAGGGGAACGAGCAGTACTTC.

The V call is TRBV27, the J call TRBJ1-5; D remains ambiguous. The germline V gene encodes CDR1 MNHEY and CDR2 SMNVEV (reference sequence). This CDR3 has 13 amino acids. Trimming pared 6 bases from V and 7 bases from J, leaving 13 bases between. The CDR3 nucleotides are TGTGCCAGCAGAAGTAGGGTTGAACAGCCCCAGCATTTT. It yields the protein CASRSRVEQPQHF.

The V call is TRBV29-1, the J call TRBJ2-7; D might be TRBD1 (5 bases). The CDR3 is 12 amino acids. The V end lost 3 bases, the J end lost 3 bases, and 9 bases lay between the germline ends. Germline loops: CDR1 SQVTM, CDR2 ANQGSEA. CDR3 in amino acids: CSVDGQNYEQYF. The CDR3 DNA follows: TGCAGCGTTGATGGACAAAACTACGAGCAGTACTTC.